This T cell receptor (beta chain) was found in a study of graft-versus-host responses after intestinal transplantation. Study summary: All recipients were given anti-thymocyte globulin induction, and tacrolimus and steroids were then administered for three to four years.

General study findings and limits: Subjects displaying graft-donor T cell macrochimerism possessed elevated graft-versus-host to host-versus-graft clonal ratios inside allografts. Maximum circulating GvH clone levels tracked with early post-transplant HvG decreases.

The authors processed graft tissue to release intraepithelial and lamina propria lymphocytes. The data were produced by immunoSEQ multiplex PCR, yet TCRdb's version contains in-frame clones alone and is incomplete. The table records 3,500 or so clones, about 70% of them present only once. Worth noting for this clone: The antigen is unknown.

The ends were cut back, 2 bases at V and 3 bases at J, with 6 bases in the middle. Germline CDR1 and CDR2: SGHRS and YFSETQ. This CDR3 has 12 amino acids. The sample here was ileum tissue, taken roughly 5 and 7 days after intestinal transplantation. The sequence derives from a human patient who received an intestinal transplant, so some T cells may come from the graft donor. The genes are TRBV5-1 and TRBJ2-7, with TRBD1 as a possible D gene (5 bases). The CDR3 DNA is TGCGCCAGCAGCTTCCAGGGCTACGAGCAGTACTTC. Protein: CASSFQGYEQYF.